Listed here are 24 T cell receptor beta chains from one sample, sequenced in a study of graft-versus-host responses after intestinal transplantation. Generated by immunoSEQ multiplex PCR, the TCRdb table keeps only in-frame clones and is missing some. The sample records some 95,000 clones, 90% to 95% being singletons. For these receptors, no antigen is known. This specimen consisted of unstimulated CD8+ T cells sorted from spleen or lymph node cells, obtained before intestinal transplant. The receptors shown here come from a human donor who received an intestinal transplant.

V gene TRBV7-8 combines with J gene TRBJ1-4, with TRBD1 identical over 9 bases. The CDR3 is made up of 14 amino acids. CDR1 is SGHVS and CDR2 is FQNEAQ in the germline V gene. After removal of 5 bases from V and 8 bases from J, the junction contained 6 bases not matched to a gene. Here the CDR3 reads CASSRTGAGEKLFF. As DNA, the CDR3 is TGTGCCAGCAGCCGGACAGGGGCGGGGGAAAAACTGTTTTTT.

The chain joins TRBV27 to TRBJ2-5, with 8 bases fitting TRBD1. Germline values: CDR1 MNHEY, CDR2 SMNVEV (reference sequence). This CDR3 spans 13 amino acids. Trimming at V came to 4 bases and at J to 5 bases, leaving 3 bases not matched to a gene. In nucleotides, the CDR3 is TGTGCCAGCAGTTCGACAGGGGAGGAGACCCAGTACTTC. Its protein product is CASSSTGEETQYF.

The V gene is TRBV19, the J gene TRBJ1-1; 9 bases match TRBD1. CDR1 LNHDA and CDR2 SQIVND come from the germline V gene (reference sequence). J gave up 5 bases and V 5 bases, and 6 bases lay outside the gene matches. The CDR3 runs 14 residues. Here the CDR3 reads CASSGTDRGTEAFF. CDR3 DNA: TGTGCCAGTAGTGGGACCGACAGGGGGACTGAAGCTTTCTTT.

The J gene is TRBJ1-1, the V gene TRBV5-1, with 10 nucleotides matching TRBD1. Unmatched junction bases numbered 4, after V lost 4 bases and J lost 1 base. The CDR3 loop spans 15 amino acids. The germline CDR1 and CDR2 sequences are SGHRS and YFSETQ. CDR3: CASSPGDRGNTEAFF. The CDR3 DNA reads TGCGCCAGCAGCCCGGGGGACAGGGGGAACACTGAAGCTTTCTTT.

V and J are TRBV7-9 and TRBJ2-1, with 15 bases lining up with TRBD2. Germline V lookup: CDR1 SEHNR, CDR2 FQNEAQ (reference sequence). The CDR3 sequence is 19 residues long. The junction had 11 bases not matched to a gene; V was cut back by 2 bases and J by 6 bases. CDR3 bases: TGTGCCAGCAGCTTACTAGGACTAGCGGGGGGGCCCTCCGGCAATGAGCAGTTCTTC. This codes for CASSLLGLAGGPSGNEQFF.

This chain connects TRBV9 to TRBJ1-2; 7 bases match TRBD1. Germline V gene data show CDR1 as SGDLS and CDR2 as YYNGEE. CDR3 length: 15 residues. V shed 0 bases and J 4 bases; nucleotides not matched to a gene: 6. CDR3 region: CASSVGPGGGYGYTF. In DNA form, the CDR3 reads TGTGCCAGCAGCGTAGGGCCAGGGGGTGGCTATGGCTACACCTTC.

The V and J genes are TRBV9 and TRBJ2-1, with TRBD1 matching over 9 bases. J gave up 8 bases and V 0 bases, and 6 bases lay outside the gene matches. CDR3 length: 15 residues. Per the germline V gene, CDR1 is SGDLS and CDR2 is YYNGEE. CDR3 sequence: CASSVEGTGIDEQFF. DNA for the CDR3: TGTGCCAGCAGCGTAGAAGGGACAGGGATCGATGAGCAGTTCTTC.

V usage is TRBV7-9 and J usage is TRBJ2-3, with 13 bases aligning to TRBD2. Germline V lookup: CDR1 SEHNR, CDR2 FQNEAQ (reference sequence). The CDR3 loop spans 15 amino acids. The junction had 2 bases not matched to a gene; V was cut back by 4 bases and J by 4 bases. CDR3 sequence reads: CASSWTSGGPDTQYF. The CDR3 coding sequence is TGTGCCAGCAGCTGGACTAGCGGGGGCCCAGATACGCAGTATTTT.

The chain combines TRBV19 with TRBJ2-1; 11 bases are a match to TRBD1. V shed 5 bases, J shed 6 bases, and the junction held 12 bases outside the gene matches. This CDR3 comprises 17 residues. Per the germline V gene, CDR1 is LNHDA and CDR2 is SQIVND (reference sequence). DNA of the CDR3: TGTGCCAGTAGTCTAGGGCCCGGGACAGGGGGGGGCAATGAGCAGTTCTTC. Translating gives CASSLGPGTGGGNEQFF.

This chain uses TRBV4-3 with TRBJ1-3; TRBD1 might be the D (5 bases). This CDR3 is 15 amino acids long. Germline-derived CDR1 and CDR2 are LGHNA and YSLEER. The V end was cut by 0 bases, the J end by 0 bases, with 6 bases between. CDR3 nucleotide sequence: TGCGCCAGCAGCCAAGAACAGGACTCTGGAAACACCATATATTTT. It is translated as CASSQEQDSGNTIYF.

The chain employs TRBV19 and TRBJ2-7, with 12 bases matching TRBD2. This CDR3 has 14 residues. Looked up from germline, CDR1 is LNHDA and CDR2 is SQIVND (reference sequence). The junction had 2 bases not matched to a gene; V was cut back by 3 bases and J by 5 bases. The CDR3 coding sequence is TGTGCCAGTAGTATTTCTAGCGGGAGGGACGAGCAGTACTTC. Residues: CASSISSGRDEQYF. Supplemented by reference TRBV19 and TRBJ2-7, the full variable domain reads DGGITQSPKYLFRKEGQNVTLSCEQNLNHDAMYWYRQDPGQGLRLIYYSQIVNDFQKGDIAEGYSVSREKKESFPLTVTSAQKNPTAFYLCASSISSGRDEQYFGPGTRLTVT.

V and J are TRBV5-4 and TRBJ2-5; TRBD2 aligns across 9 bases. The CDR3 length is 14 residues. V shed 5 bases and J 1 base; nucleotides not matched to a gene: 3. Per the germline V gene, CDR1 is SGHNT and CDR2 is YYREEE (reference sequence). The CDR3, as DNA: TGTGCCAGCAGTGGAGCGGGGGGCCAAGAGACCCAGTACTTC. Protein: CASSGAGGQETQYF.

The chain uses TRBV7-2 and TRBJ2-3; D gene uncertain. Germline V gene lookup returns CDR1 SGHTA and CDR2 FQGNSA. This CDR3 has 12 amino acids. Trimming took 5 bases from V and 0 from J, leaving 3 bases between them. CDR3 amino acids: CASSPSTDTQYF. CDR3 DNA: TGTGCCAGCAGCCCGAGCACAGATACGCAGTATTTT.

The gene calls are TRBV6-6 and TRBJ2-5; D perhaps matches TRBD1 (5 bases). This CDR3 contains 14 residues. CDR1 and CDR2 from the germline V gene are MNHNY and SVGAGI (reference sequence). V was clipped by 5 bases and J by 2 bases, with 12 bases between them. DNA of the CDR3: TGTGCCAGCAGTCAAGGGGCGGAACAAGAGACCCAGTACTTC. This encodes CASSQGAEQETQYF.

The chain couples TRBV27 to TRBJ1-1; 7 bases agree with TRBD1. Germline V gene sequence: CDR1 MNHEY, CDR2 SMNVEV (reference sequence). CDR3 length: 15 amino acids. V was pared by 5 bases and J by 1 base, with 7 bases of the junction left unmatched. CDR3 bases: TGTGCCAGCAGTACGAACAGGGGAGGGAACACTGAAGCTTTCTTT. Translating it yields CASSTNRGGNTEAFF.

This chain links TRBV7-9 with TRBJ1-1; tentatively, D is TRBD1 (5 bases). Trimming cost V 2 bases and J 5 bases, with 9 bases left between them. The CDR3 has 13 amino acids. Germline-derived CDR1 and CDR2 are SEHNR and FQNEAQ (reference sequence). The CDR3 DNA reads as TGTGCCAGCAGCTTATCCGGGGGTACTGAAGCTTTCTTT. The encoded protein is CASSLSGGTEAFF.

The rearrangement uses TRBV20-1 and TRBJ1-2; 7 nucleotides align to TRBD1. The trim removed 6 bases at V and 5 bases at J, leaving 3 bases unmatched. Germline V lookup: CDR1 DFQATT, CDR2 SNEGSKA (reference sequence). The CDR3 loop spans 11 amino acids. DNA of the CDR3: TGCAGTGCCCAGGGGGAATATGGCTACACCTTC. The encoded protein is CSAQGEYGYTF.

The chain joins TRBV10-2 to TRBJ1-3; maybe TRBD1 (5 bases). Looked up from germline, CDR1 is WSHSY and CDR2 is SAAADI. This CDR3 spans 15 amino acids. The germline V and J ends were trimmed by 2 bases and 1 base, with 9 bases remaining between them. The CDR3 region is CASSEHQGSGNTIYF. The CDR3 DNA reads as TGCGCCAGCAGTGAGCACCAGGGTTCTGGAAACACCATATATTTT.

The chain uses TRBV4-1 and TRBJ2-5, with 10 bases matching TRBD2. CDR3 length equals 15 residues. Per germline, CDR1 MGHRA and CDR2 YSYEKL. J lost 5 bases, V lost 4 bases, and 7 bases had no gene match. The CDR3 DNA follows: TGCGCCAGCAGCCTACTAGCGGGACCCCTTGAGACCCAGTACTTC. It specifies CASSLLAGPLETQYF.

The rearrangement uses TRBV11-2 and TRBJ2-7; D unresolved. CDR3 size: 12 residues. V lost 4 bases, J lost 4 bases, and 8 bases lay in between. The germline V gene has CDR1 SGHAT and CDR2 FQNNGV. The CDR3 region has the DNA TGTGCCAGCAGCTCTAGAGAGTACGAGCAGTACTTC. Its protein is CASSSREYEQYF.

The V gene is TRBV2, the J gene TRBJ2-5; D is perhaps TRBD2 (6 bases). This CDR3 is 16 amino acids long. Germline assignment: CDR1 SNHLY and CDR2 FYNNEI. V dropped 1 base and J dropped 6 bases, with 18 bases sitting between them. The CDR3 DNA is TGTGCCAGCAGTGAAGGGGCTGGAGGGGTGTTGAAGACCCAGTACTTC. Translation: CASSEGAGGVLKTQYF. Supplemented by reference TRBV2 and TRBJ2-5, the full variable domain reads EPEVTQTPSHQVTQMGQEVILRCVPISNHLYFYWYRQILGQKVEFLVSFYNNEISEKSEIFDDQFSVERPDGSNFTLKIRSTKLEDSAMYFCASSEGAGGVLKTQYFGPGTRLLVL.

CDR3 region: CASSLVNRDYEQYF. In DNA form, the CDR3 reads TGTGCCAGCAGCTTGGTAAACAGAGACTACGAGCAGTACTTC. The J gene is TRBJ2-7, the V gene TRBV7-9; D is uncertain. The V gene's germline CDR1 is SEHNR and CDR2 FQNEAQ (reference sequence). V lost 3 bases to trimming and J lost 3 bases, with 12 bases between them. The CDR3 extends over 14 amino acids.

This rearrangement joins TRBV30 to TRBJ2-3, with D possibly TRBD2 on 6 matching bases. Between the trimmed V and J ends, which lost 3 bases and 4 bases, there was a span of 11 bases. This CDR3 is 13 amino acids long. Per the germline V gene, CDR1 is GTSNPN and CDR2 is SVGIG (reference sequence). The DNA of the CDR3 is TGTGCCTGGAGCGACGGGAGTTCAGATACGCAGTATTTT. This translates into CAWSDGSSDTQYF.

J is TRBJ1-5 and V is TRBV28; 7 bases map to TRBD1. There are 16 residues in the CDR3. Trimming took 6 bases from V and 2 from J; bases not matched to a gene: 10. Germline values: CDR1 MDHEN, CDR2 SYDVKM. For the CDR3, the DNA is TGTGCCAGCAGACTCGGGCAGGGGGTAGGCAATCAGCCCCAGCATTTT. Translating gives CASRLGQGVGNQPQHF.